This T cell receptor (beta chain) was retrieved from a study of CD8 T cells in ankylosing spondylitis. Preparation of TCR beta libraries was done by quantitative 5'-RACE with molecular barcodes. TCRdb re-called the 5' RACE reads with MiXCR, one entry per CDR3 protein. This repertoire shows approximately 250,000 distinct CDR3 sequences, about 24% found once; its top ten account for 0.5% to 0.75%. The study, taken as a whole, reports: Seemingly distinctive of ankylosing spondylitis blood was a TCR beta motif formed by eight highly homologous variants. CD8+ by phenotype, disease-linked clones were relatively rare in peripheral blood. According to the report, clones linked to the disease were significantly enriched in matched synovial fluid samples taken from ankylosing spondylitis patients.

This clonotype has ten or more counts. Its matching antigen is unknown. The source of this sequence is a male donor with ankylosing spondylitis or in good health (not recorded which). Sequencing was performed on blood, either unsorted or a sorted T cell fraction (not recorded which).

CDR3 bases: TGTGCCAGCAGCGGTGTAGGGGGGCCTGGGGCCAACGTCCTGACTTTC. Encoded protein: CASSGVGGPGANVLTF. This chain uses TRBV12-3 or TRBV12-4 with TRBJ2-6, with D perhaps being TRBD1 or TRBD2 (6 bases each). V was trimmed by 6 bases and J by 2 bases, leaving 14 bases between them. The CDR3 is 16 residues long.